These T cell receptor beta chains were read from a single sample in a study of shared clonotypes between healthy human individuals. The protocol was immunoSEQ multiplex PCR, while the TCRdb copy is restricted to in-frame clones and leaves out a portion. The sample contains 1,500,000 or so clones, around 97% of which appear only once. Specimen: naive CD4+ T cells sorted from blood. The source of these receptors is a man younger than 40 in good health. The CDR3 runs from the conserved cysteine through the conserved F or W. The order of the fields is V gene, D gene, J gene, clone size, CDR3 DNA, CDR3 protein. The D gene is left open where the match is weak. Expanded clones are given a class, and other clones once, few, many or no size at all.

v_gene: TRBV7-8
d_gene: -
j_gene: TRBJ2-1
abundance: once
CDR3nt: TGTGCCAGCAGCTTAGACAGGGTCTCTGAGCAGTTCTTC
CDR3aa: CASSLDRVSEQFF

v_gene: TRBV5-1
d_gene: TRBD1
j_gene: TRBJ1-1
abundance: -
CDR3nt: TGCGCCAGCAGCCCCCAGGGGGTTCGGAACACTGAAGCTTTCTTT
CDR3aa: CASSPQGVRNTEAFF

v_gene: TRBV27
d_gene: TRBD2
j_gene: TRBJ2-7
abundance: few
CDR3nt: TGTGCCAGCGCTCGTATAGGACTAGCGGATCTCTCCTACGAGCAGTACTTC
CDR3aa: CASARIGLADLSYEQYF

v_gene: TRBV11-2
d_gene: -
j_gene: TRBJ1-4
abundance: once
CDR3nt: TGTGCCAGCAGCTACCCGGGGACAACTAGCGATGAAAAACTGTTTTTT
CDR3aa: CASSYPGTTSDEKLFF

v_gene: TRBV6-1
d_gene: TRBD2
j_gene: TRBJ2-3
abundance: once
CDR3nt: TGTGCCAGCAGTGAGTGGGCGGGAGGGAGCACAGATACGCAGTATTTT
CDR3aa: CASSEWAGGSTDTQYF

v_gene: TRBV14
d_gene: TRBD1
j_gene: TRBJ2-1
abundance: -
CDR3nt: TGTGCCAGCAGCCAAAGACAGGGGGTGGGCAATGAGCAGTTCTTC
CDR3aa: CASSQRQGVGNEQFF

v_gene: TRBV18
d_gene: -
j_gene: TRBJ2-7
abundance: -
CDR3nt: TGTGCCAGCTCACCGCTGCTCCTGGTCTGGTACGAGCAGTACTTC
CDR3aa: CASSPLLLVWYEQYF

v_gene: TRBV28
d_gene: -
j_gene: TRBJ2-3
abundance: -
CDR3nt: TGTGCCAGCAGTCCTCTTAGCGCTAACGAGGCAGATACGCAGTATTTT
CDR3aa: CASSPLSANEADTQYF

v_gene: TRBV30
d_gene: -
j_gene: TRBJ1-2
abundance: -
CDR3nt: TGTGCCTGGACCGCAGGGTTGCATGGGTATGGCTACACCTTC
CDR3aa: CAWTAGLHGYGYTF

v_gene: TRBV7-9
d_gene: -
j_gene: TRBJ1-3
abundance: -
CDR3nt: TGTGCCAGCAGCCCACCGGGCCAAGGAGCTGGAAACACCATATATTTT
CDR3aa: CASSPPGQGAGNTIYF

v_gene: TRBV18
d_gene: TRBD1
j_gene: TRBJ1-2
abundance: -
CDR3nt: TGTGCCAGCTCACCTCAAACCGGGACAGGGGCCTCCTATGGCTACACCTTC
CDR3aa: CASSPQTGTGASYGYTF

v_gene: TRBV6-6
d_gene: -
j_gene: TRBJ1-5
abundance: -
CDR3nt: TGTGCCAGCAGTTACCCGCAGCAAAATCAGCCCCAGCATTTT
CDR3aa: CASSYPQQNQPQHF

v_gene: TRBV28
d_gene: -
j_gene: TRBJ1-3
abundance: -
CDR3nt: TGTGCCAGCAGAGGAGGGCGTTGGGGAAACACCATATATTTT
CDR3aa: CASRGGRWGNTIYF

v_gene: TRBV19
d_gene: -
j_gene: TRBJ1-2
abundance: -
CDR3nt: TGTGCCAGTAGTACCGACAGGAACTATGGCTACACCTTC
CDR3aa: CASSTDRNYGYTF

v_gene: TRBV5-1
d_gene: TRBD2
j_gene: TRBJ2-1
abundance: -
CDR3nt: TGCGCCAGCAGCTTGCTAGCGGGAAGGCGGAATGAGCAGTTCTTC
CDR3aa: CASSLLAGRRNEQFF

v_gene: TRBV6-1
d_gene: -
j_gene: TRBJ2-1
abundance: -
CDR3nt: TGTGCCAGCAGGCGGGACCATGAGCAGTTCTTC
CDR3aa: CASRRDHEQFF

v_gene: TRBV28
d_gene: TRBD1
j_gene: TRBJ2-2
abundance: -
CDR3nt: TGTGCCAGCAGTTACCGGGACAGGGCGACCGGGGAGCTGTTTTTT
CDR3aa: CASSYRDRATGELFF